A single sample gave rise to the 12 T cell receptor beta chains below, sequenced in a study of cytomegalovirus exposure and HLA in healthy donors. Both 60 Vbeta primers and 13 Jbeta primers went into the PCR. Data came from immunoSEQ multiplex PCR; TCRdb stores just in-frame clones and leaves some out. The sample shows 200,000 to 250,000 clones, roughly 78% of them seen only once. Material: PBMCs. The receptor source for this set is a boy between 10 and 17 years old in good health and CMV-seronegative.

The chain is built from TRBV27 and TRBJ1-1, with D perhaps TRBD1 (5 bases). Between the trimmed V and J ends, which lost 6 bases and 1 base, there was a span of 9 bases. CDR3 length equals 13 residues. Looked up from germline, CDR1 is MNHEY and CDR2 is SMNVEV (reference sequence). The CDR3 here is CASRPGQNTEAFF. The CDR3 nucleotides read TGTGCCAGCAGACCAGGGCAGAACACTGAAGCTTTCTTT.

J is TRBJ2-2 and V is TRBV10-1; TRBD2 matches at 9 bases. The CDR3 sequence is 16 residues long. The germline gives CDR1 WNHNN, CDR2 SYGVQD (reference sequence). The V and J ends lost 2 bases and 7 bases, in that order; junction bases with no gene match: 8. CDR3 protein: CASSETRASGDGELFF. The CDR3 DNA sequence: TGCGCCAGCAGTGAGACGCGCGCTAGCGGGGACGGGGAGCTGTTTTTT.

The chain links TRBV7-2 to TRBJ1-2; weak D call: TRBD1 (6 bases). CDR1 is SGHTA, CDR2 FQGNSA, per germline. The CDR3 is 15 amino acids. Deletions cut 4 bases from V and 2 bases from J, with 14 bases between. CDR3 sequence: CASSSPGVLNYGYTF. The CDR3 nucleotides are TGTGCCAGCAGCTCACCAGGGGTGCTAAACTATGGCTACACCTTC.

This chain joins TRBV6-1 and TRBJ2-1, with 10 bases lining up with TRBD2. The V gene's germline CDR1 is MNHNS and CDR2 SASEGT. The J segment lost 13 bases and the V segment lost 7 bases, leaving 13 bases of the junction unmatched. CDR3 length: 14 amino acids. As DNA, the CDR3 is TGTGCCAGCACCCAGCGGGGGGGCCGAAACGTTCAGTTCTTC. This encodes CASTQRGGRNVQFF.

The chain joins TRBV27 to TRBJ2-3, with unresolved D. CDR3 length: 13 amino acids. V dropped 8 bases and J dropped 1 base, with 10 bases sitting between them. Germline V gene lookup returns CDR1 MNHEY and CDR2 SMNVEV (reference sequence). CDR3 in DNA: TGTGCCAGCTCCTGGGCCCGCACAGATACGCAGTATTTT. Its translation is CASSWARTDTQYF.

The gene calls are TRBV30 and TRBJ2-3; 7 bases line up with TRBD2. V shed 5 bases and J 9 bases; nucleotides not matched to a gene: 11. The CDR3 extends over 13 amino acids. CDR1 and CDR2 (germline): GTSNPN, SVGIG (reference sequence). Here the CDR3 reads CAWGLAARGTQYF. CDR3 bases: TGTGCCTGGGGCCTAGCGGCCAGAGGGACGCAGTATTTT.

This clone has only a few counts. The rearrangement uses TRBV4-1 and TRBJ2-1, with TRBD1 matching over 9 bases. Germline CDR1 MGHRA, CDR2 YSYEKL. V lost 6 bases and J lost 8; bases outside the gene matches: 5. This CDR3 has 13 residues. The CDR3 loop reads CASRTGGLDEQFF. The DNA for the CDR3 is TGCGCCAGCAGGACAGGGGGTTTGGATGAGCAGTTCTTC.

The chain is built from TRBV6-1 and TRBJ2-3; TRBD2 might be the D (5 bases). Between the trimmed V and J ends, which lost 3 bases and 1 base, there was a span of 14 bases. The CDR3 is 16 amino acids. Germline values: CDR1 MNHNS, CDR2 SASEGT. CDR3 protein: CASSDPLRRGTDTQYF. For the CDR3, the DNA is TGTGCCAGCAGTGACCCTTTAAGGCGGGGCACAGATACGCAGTATTTT.

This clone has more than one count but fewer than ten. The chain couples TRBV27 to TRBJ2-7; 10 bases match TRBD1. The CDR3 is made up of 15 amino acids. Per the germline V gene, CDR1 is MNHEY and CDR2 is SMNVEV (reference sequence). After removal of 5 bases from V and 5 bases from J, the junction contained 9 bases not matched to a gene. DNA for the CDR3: TGTGCCAGCAGTCTAGCCGGGACAGGGGCCGACGAGCAGTACTTC. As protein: CASSLAGTGADEQYF.

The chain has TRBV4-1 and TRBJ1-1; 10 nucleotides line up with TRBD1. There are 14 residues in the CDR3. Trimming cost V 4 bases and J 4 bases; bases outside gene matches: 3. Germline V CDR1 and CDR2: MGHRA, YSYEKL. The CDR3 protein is CASSLWTGGTEAFF. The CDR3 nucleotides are TGCGCCAGCAGCCTCTGGACAGGGGGCACTGAAGCTTTCTTT.

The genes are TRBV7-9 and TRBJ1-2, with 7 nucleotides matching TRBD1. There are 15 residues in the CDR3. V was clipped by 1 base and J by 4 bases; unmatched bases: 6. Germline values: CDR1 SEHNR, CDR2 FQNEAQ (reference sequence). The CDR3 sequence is CASSLEGPGGYGYTF. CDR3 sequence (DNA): TGTGCCAGCAGCTTAGAGGGGCCAGGGGGCTATGGCTACACCTTC.

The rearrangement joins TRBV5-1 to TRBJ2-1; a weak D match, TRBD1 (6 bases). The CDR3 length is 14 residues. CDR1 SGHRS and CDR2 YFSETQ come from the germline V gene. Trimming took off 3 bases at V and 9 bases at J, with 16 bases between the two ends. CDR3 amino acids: CASSSPGTRSEQFF. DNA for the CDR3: TGCGCCAGCAGCTCGCCGGGGACAAGGAGTGAGCAGTTCTTC.